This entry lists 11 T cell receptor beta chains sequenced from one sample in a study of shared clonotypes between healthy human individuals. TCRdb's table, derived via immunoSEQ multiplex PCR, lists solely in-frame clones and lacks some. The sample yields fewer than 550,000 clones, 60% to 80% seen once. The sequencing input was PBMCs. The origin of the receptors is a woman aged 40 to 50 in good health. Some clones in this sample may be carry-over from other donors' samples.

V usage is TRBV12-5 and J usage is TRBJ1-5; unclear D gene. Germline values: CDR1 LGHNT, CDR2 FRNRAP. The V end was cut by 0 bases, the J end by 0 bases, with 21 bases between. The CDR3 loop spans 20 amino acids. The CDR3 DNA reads TGTGCTAGTGGTTTGGTAGGCCAGAACTTTCCCCCTTATAGCAATCAGCCCCAGCATTTT. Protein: CASGLVGQNFPPYSNQPQHF.

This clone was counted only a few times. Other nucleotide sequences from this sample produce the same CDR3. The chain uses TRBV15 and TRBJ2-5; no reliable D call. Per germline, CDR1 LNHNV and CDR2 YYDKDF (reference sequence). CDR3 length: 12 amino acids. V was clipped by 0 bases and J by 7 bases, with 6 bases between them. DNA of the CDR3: TGTGCCACCAGCAGAGATCGCGGGACCCAGTACTTC. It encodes CATSRDRGTQYF. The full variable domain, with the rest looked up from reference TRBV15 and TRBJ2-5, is DAMVIQNPRYQVTQFGKPVTLSCSQTLNHNVMYWYQQKSSQAPKLLFHYYDKDFNNEADTPDNFQSRRPNTSFCFLDIRSPGLGDTAMYLCATSRDRGTQYFGPGTRLLVL.

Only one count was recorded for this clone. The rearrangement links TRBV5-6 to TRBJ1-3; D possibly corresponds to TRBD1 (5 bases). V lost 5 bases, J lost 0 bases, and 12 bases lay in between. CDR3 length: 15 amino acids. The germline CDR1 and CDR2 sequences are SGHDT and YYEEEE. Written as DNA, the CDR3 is TGTGCCAGCAGTCGCCGGGGGGGCTCTGGAAACACCATATATTTT. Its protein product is CASSRRGGSGNTIYF. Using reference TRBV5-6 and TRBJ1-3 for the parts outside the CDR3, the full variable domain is DAGVTQSPTHLIKTRGQQVTLRCSPKSGHDTVSWYQQALGQGPQFIFQYYEEEERQRGNFPDRFSGHQFPNYSSELNVNALLLGDSALYLCASSRRGGSGNTIYFGEGSWLTVV.

CDR3 nucleotides: TGTGCCAGCAGCTTGGGTCCCTGGGGGTCCTACGAGCAGTACTTC. Its protein product is CASSLGPWGSYEQYF. The chain carries TRBV11-2 and TRBJ2-7, with D perhaps assigned TRBD1 or TRBD2 (5 bases each). The germline V gene encodes CDR1 SGHAT and CDR2 FQNNGV. The CDR3 sequence is 15 residues long. Trimming left V 3 bases short and J 1 base short, with 13 bases between.

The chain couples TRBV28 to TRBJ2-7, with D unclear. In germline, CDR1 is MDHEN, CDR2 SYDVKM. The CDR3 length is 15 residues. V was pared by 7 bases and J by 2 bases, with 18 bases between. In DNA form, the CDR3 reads TGTGCCAGCACGGGTGGAGTGGGTCTTGCCTACGAGCAGTACTTC. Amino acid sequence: CASTGGVGLAYEQYF.

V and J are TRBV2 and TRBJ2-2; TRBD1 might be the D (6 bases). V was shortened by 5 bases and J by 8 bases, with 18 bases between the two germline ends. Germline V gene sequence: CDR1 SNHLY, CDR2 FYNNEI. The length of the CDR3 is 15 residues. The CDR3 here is CASSLWQGRTGELFF. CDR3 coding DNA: TGTGCCAGCAGTTTATGGCAGGGGAGAACTGGGGAGCTGTTTTTT.

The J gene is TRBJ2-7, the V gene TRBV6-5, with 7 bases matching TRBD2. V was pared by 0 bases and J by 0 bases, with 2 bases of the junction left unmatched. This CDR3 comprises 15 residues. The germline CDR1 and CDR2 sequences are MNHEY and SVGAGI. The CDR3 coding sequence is TGTGCCAGCAGTTACTCGCGGGGGAGCTCCTACGAGCAGTACTTC. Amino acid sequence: CASSYSRGSSYEQYF.

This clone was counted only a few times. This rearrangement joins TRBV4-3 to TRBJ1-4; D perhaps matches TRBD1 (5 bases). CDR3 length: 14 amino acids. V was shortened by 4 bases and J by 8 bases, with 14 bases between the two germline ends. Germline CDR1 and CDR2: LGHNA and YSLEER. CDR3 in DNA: TGCGCCAGCAGCCCCACCGGGGAGGGGGAAAAACTGTTTTTT. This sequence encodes CASSPTGEGEKLFF.

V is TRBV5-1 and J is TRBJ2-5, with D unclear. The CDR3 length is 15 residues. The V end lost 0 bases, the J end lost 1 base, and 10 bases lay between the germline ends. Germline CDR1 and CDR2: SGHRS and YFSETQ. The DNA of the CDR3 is TGCGCCAGCAGCTTGGGAGGTGCCCTCCAAGAGACCCAGTACTTC. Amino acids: CASSLGGALQETQYF.

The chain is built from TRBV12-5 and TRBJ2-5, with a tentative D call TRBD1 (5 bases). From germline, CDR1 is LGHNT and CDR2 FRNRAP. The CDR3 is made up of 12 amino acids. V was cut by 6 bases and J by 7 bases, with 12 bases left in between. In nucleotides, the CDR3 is TGTGCTAGTGGGCCTGATAGGGGGACCCAGTACTTC. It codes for CASGPDRGTQYF.

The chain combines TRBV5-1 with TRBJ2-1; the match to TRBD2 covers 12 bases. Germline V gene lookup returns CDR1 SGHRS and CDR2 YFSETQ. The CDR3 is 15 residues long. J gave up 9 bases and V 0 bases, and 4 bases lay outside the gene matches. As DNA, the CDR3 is TGCGCCAGCAGCTTGGGACTAGCGGGAGAAGGTGAGCAGTTCTTC. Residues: CASSLGLAGEGEQFF. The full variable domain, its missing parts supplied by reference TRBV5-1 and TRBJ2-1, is KAGVTQTPRYLIKTRGQQVTLSCSPISGHRSVSWYQQTPGQGLQFLFEYFSETQRNKGNFPGRFSGRQFSNSRSEMNVSTLELGDSALYLCASSLGLAGEGEQFFGPGTRLTVL.